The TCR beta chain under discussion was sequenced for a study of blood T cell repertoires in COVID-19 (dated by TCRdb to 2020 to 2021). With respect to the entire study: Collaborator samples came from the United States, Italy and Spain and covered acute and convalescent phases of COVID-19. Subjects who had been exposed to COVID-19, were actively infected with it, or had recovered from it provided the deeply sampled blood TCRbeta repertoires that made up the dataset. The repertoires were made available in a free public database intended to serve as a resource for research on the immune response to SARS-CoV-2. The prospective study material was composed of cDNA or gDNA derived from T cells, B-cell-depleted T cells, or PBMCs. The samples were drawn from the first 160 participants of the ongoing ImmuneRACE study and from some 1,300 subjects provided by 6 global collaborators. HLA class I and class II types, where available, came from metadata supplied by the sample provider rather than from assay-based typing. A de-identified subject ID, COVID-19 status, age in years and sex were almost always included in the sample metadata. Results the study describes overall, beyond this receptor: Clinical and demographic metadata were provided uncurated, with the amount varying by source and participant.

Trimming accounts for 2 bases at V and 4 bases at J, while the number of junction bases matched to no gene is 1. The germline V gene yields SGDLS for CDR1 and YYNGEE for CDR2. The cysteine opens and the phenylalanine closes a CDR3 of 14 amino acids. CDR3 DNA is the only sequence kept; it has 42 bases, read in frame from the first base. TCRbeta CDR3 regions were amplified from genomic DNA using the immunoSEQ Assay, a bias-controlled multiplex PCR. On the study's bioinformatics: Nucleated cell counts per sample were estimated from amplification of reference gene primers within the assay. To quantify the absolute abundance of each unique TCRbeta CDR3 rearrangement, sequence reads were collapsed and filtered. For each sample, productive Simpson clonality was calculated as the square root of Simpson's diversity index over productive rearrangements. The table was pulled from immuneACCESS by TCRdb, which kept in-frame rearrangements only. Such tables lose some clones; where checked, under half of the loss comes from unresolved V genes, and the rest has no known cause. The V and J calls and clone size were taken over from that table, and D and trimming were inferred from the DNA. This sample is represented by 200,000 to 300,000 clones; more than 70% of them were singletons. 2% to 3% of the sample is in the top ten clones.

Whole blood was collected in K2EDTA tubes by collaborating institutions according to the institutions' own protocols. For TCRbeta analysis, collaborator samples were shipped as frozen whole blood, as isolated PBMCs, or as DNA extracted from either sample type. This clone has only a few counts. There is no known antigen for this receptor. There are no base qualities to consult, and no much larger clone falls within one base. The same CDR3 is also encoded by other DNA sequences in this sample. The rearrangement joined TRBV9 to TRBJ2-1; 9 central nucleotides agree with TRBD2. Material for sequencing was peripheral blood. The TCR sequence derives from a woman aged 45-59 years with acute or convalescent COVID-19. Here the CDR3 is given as CASSVLAGYNEQFF. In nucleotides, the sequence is TGTGCCAGCAGCGTTCTAGCGGGGTACAATGAGCAGTTCTTC.